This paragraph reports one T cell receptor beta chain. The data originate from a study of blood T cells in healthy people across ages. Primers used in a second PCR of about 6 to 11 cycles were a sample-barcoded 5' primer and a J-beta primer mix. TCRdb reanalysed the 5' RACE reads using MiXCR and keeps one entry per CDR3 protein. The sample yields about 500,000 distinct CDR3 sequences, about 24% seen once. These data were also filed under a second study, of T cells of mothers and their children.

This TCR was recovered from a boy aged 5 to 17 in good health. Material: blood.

CDR3 in amino acids: CASSASGGQPQHF. DNA of the CDR3: TGTGCCAGCAGCGCCTCGGGGGGACAGCCCCAGCATTTT. The V call is TRBV9, the J call TRBJ1-5, with D perhaps matching TRBD1 (5 bases). This CDR3 spans 13 amino acids. Germline CDR1 reads SGDLS; CDR2 reads YYNGEE. Trimming pared 3 bases from V and 7 bases from J, leaving 11 bases between.